This T cell receptor beta chain was found in a study of early T cells in non-severe SARS-CoV-2 infection. Whole-study context: Chains stayed unpaired after sequencing of bulk RNA from unsorted whole blood. Whole-study results and caveats: Matching results from VDJdb favored anti-spike CD8 responses, leaving private and CD4 specificities undetected.

The germline gives CDR1 SEHNR, CDR2 FQNEAQ (reference sequence). Trimming took 5 bases from V and 3 from J; bases not matched to a gene: 10. The CDR3 covers 17 residues. Individual cDNA molecules received unique molecular identifiers. One entry per CDR3 protein, called by TCRdb with MiXCR from the 5' RACE reads. This sample has 25,000 to 35,000 distinct CDR3 sequences; roughly 2.8% occur once, and the top ten carry around 0.72%. This clonotype is medium-sized. Its antigen is unidentified. The sequenced sample was whole blood. The rearrangement links TRBV7-9 to TRBJ2-5, with 12 bases matching TRBD2. This sequence was found in an adult who was a healthcare worker with PCR-confirmed SARS-CoV-2 infection or an uninfected control (not recorded which). The CDR3 here is CASSPPRLAGGEETQYF. The CDR3 DNA sequence: TGTGCCAGCAGCCCACCCCGGCTAGCGGGGGGGGAAGAGACCCAGTACTTC.